This note documents a single T cell receptor (gamma chain) sequence. This clone is classified as large (0.1 to 1%). Which antigen it targets is not known. Per-nucleotide qualities are absent, and no much larger clonotype sits a single base away. The data belong to a study of in vitro expanded adult blood gammadelta T cells (dated by TCRdb to the early 2020s). Regarding the study in general: Among T cells, Vgamma9Vdelta2 cells made up between 94.4% and 100% of the sorted population, reflecting the sort purity. The study compared the TCR repertoire of Vgamma9Vdelta2 T cells expanded in vitro with a mistletoe-extract drug against those expanded with HMBPP or zoledronate. The TCR repertoire analysis included a few subjects. Cells from each donor were stimulated separately with HMBPP, zoledronate or AbnobaViscum P, and the TRG and TRD CDR3 repertoires were sequenced for each condition. Broad study findings and their caveats: Most of the top TRGV9 CDR3 clonotypes were public, as they were shared across donors and across all three stimulation conditions. AbnobaViscum P-expanded Vgamma9Vdelta2 repertoires showed CDR3 length, diversity and J usage similar to HMBPP- and zoledronate-expanded repertoires, suggesting a polyclonal response. The TRDV2 repertoire shared between treatments was private to each donor, and multidimensional scaling grouped TRD repertoires by subject rather than by stimulant. All repertoires derived from in vitro expanded cultures of healthy donor cells, not from mistletoe-treated patients.

What this sample's treatment or condition label stands for: aminobisphosphonate causing endogenous IPP accumulation, roughly 0.9 uM. Live CD3+ TCRgammadelta+ Vgamma9+ Vdelta2+ T cells were FACS-sorted on a FACS Aria III after expansion. Before expansion, PBMC were pulsed with 0.75 to 1 uM zoledronate for one day and were then washed three times. Expansion of the cultures lasted over 13 days, and IL-2 was replenished every 3 to 4 days. After the one-day stimulant pulse, cells were washed three times and then cultured in medium containing around 100 U/mL IL-2. Peripheral blood mononuclear cells were isolated by Lymphoprep gradient centrifugation and cryopreserved in liquid nitrogen before culture. The germline V gene encodes CDR1 GITISATS and CDR2 ISYDGTV (reference sequence). After removal of 0 bases from V and 5 bases from J, the junction retains 4 bases not matched to a gene. From the cysteine up to the phenylalanine, the CDR3 has a length of 17 residues. Only the CDR3 portion is preserved as DNA: 51 bases, with reading frame beginning at the first base.

The method behind the library was 5' RACE. For each sample, the RNeasy Micro Kit was used to extract RNA from about 9,800 sorted cells. Libraries were built by template-switch reverse transcription followed by PCR amplification of the CDR3gamma and CDR3delta regions. The amplicons were sequenced on an Illumina MiSeq with the V2 300 kit, which gave 150 bp paired-end reads. The authors processed their data as follows. FastQC version 0.11.8 was used to assess read quality. Using MiXCR version 3.0.3, reads were aligned to GenBank TRG or TRD reference genes to build the CDR3 sequences. MiXCR was run with default parameters, except that TRDD assembly used 3 consecutive nucleotides instead of 5. Repertoire analyses, including normalized Shannon-Wiener diversity, clonotype tracking and multidimensional scaling, were performed with VDJtools version 1.2.1 under default settings. Out-of-frame CDR3 sequences and those containing stop codons were excluded from analysis. TCRdb called clones from the public reads with CATT, and repeated DNA sequences were later combined into one row. In this record, the V and J calls reflect TCRdb's handling and not the investigators' own analysis. The sample table holds some 140 gamma-chain clones, of which less than 6.5% were seen once. The top ten hold roughly 60% of the sample.

The chain is assembled from TRGV9 and TRGJP. The sequences come from gamma-delta T cells from peripheral blood expanded in culture, collected from an in vitro culture stimulated with zoledronate. This receptor was identified in an adult in good health. CDR3 reads: CALWEVREELGKKIKVF. The sequence in DNA is TGTGCCTTGTGGGAGGTGCGGGAAGAGTTGGGCAAAAAAATCAAGGTATTT.